This entry concerns a single T cell receptor (beta chain). Antigen specificity is unknown. These data originate in a study of OX40 agonist ivuxolimab in advanced cancers. Whole-study context: An agonistic human IgG2 monoclonal antibody against OX40 (CD134) was given. Patients in dose escalation had liver, melanoma, kidney or head and neck cancers.

Germline trimming cut 1 base from V and 2 bases from J; bases unmatched to any gene: 7. Germline CDR1 is SGHRS and CDR2 is YFSETQ. This CDR3 contains 16 residues. Using immunoSEQ multiplex PCR, the repertoire was profiled, and TCRdb retains in-frame clones only, with some absent. The data show under 95,000 clones, around nine tenths seen once. General study findings and limits: The CD4+ and CD8+ T cells in the blood had expanded clonally by week 6 at 0.1 to 3.0 mg/kg. Compared with CD4+, CD8+ T cells on average had more expanded clones.

The rearrangement uses TRBV5-1 and TRBJ1-2, with 8 bases that match TRBD1. The receptor's source is an adult with an advanced solid tumor such as melanoma, head and neck, liver or kidney cancer. The sequencing here drew on CD4+ or CD8+ T cells sorted from blood, taken in a trial of the OX40 agonist ivuxolimab. CDR3 residues: CASSLTPGTGNYGYTF. The CDR3 nucleotides are TGCGCCAGCAGCTTGACCCCCGGGACAGGAAACTATGGCTACACCTTC.